The next 25 T cell receptor beta chains were all read from a single sample in a study of high-grade serous ovarian cancer treatment subgroups (TCRdb year 2021). Collection of tumor samples took place before definitive surgery or chemotherapy. The library was prepared using the immunoSEQ multiplex PCR assay. TCRdb stores this immuneACCESS table with in-frame sequences only. Part of the clones is absent; in the studies checked, under half of the shortfall reflects unresolved V genes, and no reason is known for the rest. Within this sample are roughly 9,800 clones, with about 71% of them counted one time only. Of the sample, 3.5% to 4.5% is held by the ten largest clones. The sequenced material came from tumor tissue. The receptors here all came from a human donor with high-grade serous ovarian cancer.

The CDR3 sequence: CASSHGGSGELFF. CDR3 sequence (DNA): TGCGCCAGCAGCCACGGGGGTTCCGGGGAGCTGTTTTTT. The rearrangement links TRBV4-3 to TRBJ2-2; possible D gene TRBD2, 6 bases. This CDR3 has 13 amino acids. Germline loops: CDR1 LGHNA, CDR2 YSLEER. V lost 3 bases and J 6 bases, leaving 8 bases between the germline ends.

The chain couples TRBV9 to TRBJ1-2; D unclear. V lost 0 bases to trimming and J lost 8 bases, with 14 bases between them. CDR1 is SGDLS, CDR2 YYNGEE, per germline. The CDR3 consists of 14 residues. The CDR3 spells CASSVAVGVVGYTF. The DNA for the CDR3 is TGTGCCAGCAGCGTAGCAGTTGGAGTGGTGGGCTACACCTTC.

The gene calls are TRBV11-3 and TRBJ2-2; D is ambiguous. Germline loops: CDR1 SGHNT, CDR2 YENEEA. Trimming took off 5 bases at V and 0 bases at J, with 13 bases between the two ends. The CDR3 runs to 16 residues. The CDR3 sequence is CASSPIAAANTGELFF. The CDR3, as DNA: TGTGCCAGCAGCCCCATTGCAGCCGCGAACACCGGGGAGCTGTTTTTT.

V is TRBV30 and J is TRBJ2-5, with D possibly being TRBD1 (5 bases). V lost 0 bases to trimming and J lost 2 bases, with 13 bases between them. The CDR3 length is 15 residues. CDR1 is GTSNPN and CDR2 is SVGIG in the germline V gene (reference sequence). The CDR3 nucleotides read TGTGCCTGGAGTGTAATAGGGGCGGCACAAGAGACCCAGTACTTC. Translating gives CAWSVIGAAQETQYF.

The chain links TRBV9 to TRBJ2-1, with 9 bases identical to TRBD2. The CDR3 spans 16 residues. Germline lookup yields CDR1 SGDLS and CDR2 YYNGEE. Trimming took 3 bases from V and 8 from J; bases not matched to a gene: 12. The CDR3 region has the DNA TGTGCCAGCAGCGCTGCAGCGGGAGGAATGGGGTATGAGCAGTTCTTC. This translates into CASSAAAGGMGYEQFF.

This clone was seen a handful of times. V and J are TRBV27 and TRBJ2-3; D perhaps matches TRBD2 (7 bases). Trimming stripped 5 bases from V and 6 bases from J, with 27 bases between. Germline V CDR1 and CDR2: MNHEY, SMNVEV (reference sequence). The CDR3 consists of 18 residues. The CDR3 sequence is CASSPVGGPPMTRDTQYF. CDR3 bases: TGTGCCAGCAGTCCGGTGGGGGGGCCTCCAATGACAAGGGATACGCAGTATTTT.

The chain links TRBV14 to TRBJ1-3; perhaps TRBD1 as D (5 bases). CDR1 is SGHDN, CDR2 FVKESK, per germline. With 1 base removed from V and 7 bases from J, the gap between germline ends came to 8 bases. The CDR3 has 13 amino acids. For the CDR3, the DNA is TGTGCCAGCAGCCAAGCCGGGACCAACACCATATATTTT. Its protein is CASSQAGTNTIYF.

The V and J genes are TRBV27 and TRBJ2-1; 8 bases agree with TRBD2. In germline, CDR1 is MNHEY, CDR2 SMNVEV (reference sequence). This CDR3 comprises 14 residues. Trimming took 1 base from V and 6 from J; bases not matched to a gene: 2. This chain's CDR3 is CASSLWLAGNEQFF. The DNA of the CDR3 is TGTGCCAGCAGTTTATGGCTAGCGGGCAATGAGCAGTTCTTC.

This chain connects TRBV27 to TRBJ2-5; 12 bases are shared with TRBD1. V lost 6 bases, J lost 4 bases, and 6 bases stayed unmatched. The CDR3 has 15 residues. CDR1 is MNHEY, CDR2 SMNVEV, per germline (reference sequence). CDR3 DNA sequence: TGTGCCAGCAGCCTGGGACAGGGGGCAAGAGAGACCCAGTACTTC. It specifies CASSLGQGARETQYF.

This clone was counted only a few times. The chain recombines TRBV28 with TRBJ1-1; D remains ambiguous. V was cut by 4 bases and J by 3 bases, with 12 bases left in between. The CDR3 is made up of 14 amino acids. Germline-derived CDR1 and CDR2 are MDHEN and SYDVKM. CDR3 DNA sequence: TGTGCCAGCAGTTCCCACGGGTTAGACACTGAAGCTTTCTTT. Translating it yields CASSSHGLDTEAFF.

The V and J genes are TRBV5-4 and TRBJ2-2, with 7 positions matching TRBD2. This CDR3 spans 16 amino acids. After removal of 4 bases from V and 3 bases from J, the junction contained 9 bases not matched to a gene. Germline V gene data show CDR1 as SGHNT and CDR2 as YYREEE (reference sequence). CDR3 nucleotides: TGTGCCAGCAGCCCCCCGGGGGGAGAGTACACCGGGGAGCTGTTTTTT. The encoded protein is CASSPPGGEYTGELFF.

J is TRBJ1-5 and V is TRBV6-4, with 8 nucleotides matching TRBD1. Germline lookup yields CDR1 MRHNA and CDR2 SNTAGT. The CDR3 is made up of 16 amino acids. The trim removed 4 bases at V and 2 bases at J, leaving 7 bases unmatched. The CDR3 nucleotides are TGTGCCAGCAGTGCCCCGGACAGGGACGGCAATCAGCCCCAGCATTTT. This gives the protein CASSAPDRDGNQPQHF.

This clone came up a few times. This chain joins TRBV25-1 and TRBJ2-5; D unresolved. Germline loops: CDR1 MGHDK, CDR2 SYGVNS. V dropped 0 bases and J dropped 5 bases, with 7 bases sitting between them. The CDR3 runs 13 residues. In nucleotides, the CDR3 is TGTGCCAGCAGTGAATACAGGCGGGAGACCCAGTACTTC. As protein: CASSEYRRETQYF.

The genes are TRBV15 and TRBJ2-7, with TRBD2 matching over 7 bases. There are 14 residues in the CDR3. The germline gives CDR1 LNHNV, CDR2 YYDKDF (reference sequence). With 3 bases clipped from V and 2 bases from J, the junction kept 4 bases outside the gene matches. The CDR3 protein is CATSRSGTAYEQYF. CDR3 sequence (DNA): TGTGCCACCAGCAGGAGCGGGACGGCCTACGAGCAGTACTTC. Full variable domain (outside the CDR3, taken from reference TRBV15 and TRBJ2-7): DAMVIQNPRYQVTQFGKPVTLSCSQTLNHNVMYWYQQKSSQAPKLLFHYYDKDFNNEADTPDNFQSRRPNTSFCFLDIRSPGLGDTAMYLCATSRSGTAYEQYFGPGTRLTVT.

This sequence joins TRBV7-9 and TRBJ2-1, with TRBD1 as a possible D gene (5 bases). With 5 bases removed from V and 0 bases from J, the gap between germline ends came to 14 bases. Germline V CDR1 and CDR2: SEHNR, FQNEAQ (reference sequence). The CDR3 sequence is 16 residues long. In DNA, the CDR3 is TGTGCCAGCAGCCATCGACAGTTGAGCTCCTACAATGAGCAGTTCTTC. It translates to CASSHRQLSSYNEQFF.

This clone came up once. The chain links TRBV10-2 to TRBJ1-2; D not resolved. V was clipped by 2 bases and J by 4 bases, with 8 bases between them. The CDR3 spans 13 residues. CDR1 and CDR2 (germline): WSHSY, SAAADI. CDR3 DNA: TGCGCCAGCAGTGAGAGTAAGGGCTATGGCTACACCTTC. Translation gives CASSESKGYGYTF.

CDR3 DNA: TGTGCCAGCAGCGGACTAGCGGGAGTGTTTACGCAGTATTTT. This codes for CASSGLAGVFTQYF. This chain uses TRBV5-5 with TRBJ2-3, with TRBD2 identical over 13 bases. CDR1 is SGHKS, CDR2 YYEKEE, per germline (reference sequence). The trim removed 4 bases at V and 8 bases at J, leaving 4 bases unmatched. CDR3 length: 14 residues.

This chain uses TRBV7-2 with TRBJ2-1; D possibly corresponds to TRBD2 (6 bases). Germline V lookup: CDR1 SGHTA, CDR2 FQGNSA. The CDR3 extends over 15 amino acids. The germline V and J ends were trimmed by 3 bases and 4 bases, with 13 bases remaining between them. The CDR3 is CASSFGSGRYNEQFF. Written as DNA, the CDR3 is TGTGCCAGCAGCTTTGGAAGCGGGCGGTACAATGAGCAGTTCTTC. Variable domain in full (rest from reference TRBV7-2 and TRBJ2-1): GAGVSQSPSNKVTEKGKDVELRCDPISGHTALYWYRQSLGQGLEFLIYFQGNSAPDKSGLPSDRFSAERTGGSVSTLTIQRTQQEDSAVYLCASSFGSGRYNEQFFGPGTRLTVL.

This clone is termed medium-sized. The chain employs TRBV5-1 and TRBJ2-3, with 11 positions matching TRBD2. Losses at the gene ends were 0 bases for V and 3 bases for J; bases not matched to a gene: 3. The CDR3 is 16 residues long. Per germline, CDR1 SGHRS and CDR2 YFSETQ. CDR3 loop: CASSLGGLAATDTQYF. The DNA of the CDR3 is TGCGCCAGCAGCTTGGGGGGACTAGCGGCTACAGATACGCAGTATTTT.

The rearrangement joins TRBV11-1 to TRBJ2-7; possible D gene TRBD2, 6 bases. Between the trimmed V and J ends, which lost 4 bases and 5 bases, there was a span of 15 bases. The CDR3 is 14 residues long. Germline V gives CDR1 SGHAT, CDR2 FQDESV (reference sequence). CDR3 bases: TGTGCCAGCAGCTCAGTAGCGGCCCTCAACGAGCAGTACTTC. Its protein product is CASSSVAALNEQYF.

The chain carries TRBV5-1 and TRBJ2-7, with D perhaps matching TRBD1 (6 bases). The V and J ends lost 4 bases and 3 bases respectively, with 26 bases between them. The germline gives CDR1 SGHRS, CDR2 YFSETQ. The CDR3 is made up of 18 amino acids. The CDR3 reads CASSATGTHHNPNYEQYF. CDR3 in DNA: TGCGCCAGCAGCGCTACCGGGACACATCACAACCCGAACTACGAGCAGTACTTC.

The genes are TRBV7-6 and TRBJ2-3; 8 nucleotides agree with TRBD2. The CDR3 contains 16 residues. The germline gives CDR1 SGHVS, CDR2 FNYEAQ. After removal of 1 base from V and 4 bases from J, the junction contained 7 bases not matched to a gene. The CDR3 bases are TGTGCCAGCAGCTTAGAATCGAGCGGGGGAGCAGATACGCAGTATTTT. It translates to CASSLESSGGADTQYF.

The chain recombines TRBV7-3 with TRBJ2-1, with 9 bases identical to TRBD2. The CDR3 runs to 17 residues. CDR1 is SGHTA, CDR2 FQGTGA, per germline. The J segment lost 2 bases and the V segment lost 5 bases, leaving 10 bases of the junction unmatched. As DNA, the CDR3 is TGTGCCAGCAGCCGACAAGGCGGGAGGGTCCCCTACAATGAGCAGTTCTTC. This encodes CASSRQGGRVPYNEQFF.

The V call is TRBV7-2, the J call TRBJ2-7, with 10 bases matching TRBD2. This CDR3 has 15 amino acids. V lost 1 base and J lost 1; bases outside the gene matches: 1. Per the germline V gene, CDR1 is SGHTA and CDR2 is FQGNSA. DNA for the CDR3: TGTGCCAGCAGCTTAGTAGCGGGAGGTTCCTACGAGCAGTACTTC. Translated, it gives CASSLVAGGSYEQYF.

This rearrangement joins TRBV9 to TRBJ2-1; D perhaps matches TRBD1 (6 bases). This CDR3 contains 14 residues. Germline V gene data show CDR1 as SGDLS and CDR2 as YYNGEE. V gave up 4 bases and J gave up 3 bases, with 11 bases separating them. The CDR3 loop is CASSSRGGYNEQFF. Written as DNA, the CDR3 is TGTGCCAGCAGCTCACGAGGGGGCTACAATGAGCAGTTCTTC.